The 27 T cell receptor beta chains below were found in one sample sequenced in a study of blood T cell repertoires in COVID-19 (dated by TCRdb to 2018 to 2021). Library construction relied on the immunoSEQ multiplex PCR assay. TCRdb stores this immuneACCESS table with in-frame sequences only. Part of the clones is absent; in the studies checked, under half of the shortfall reflects unresolved V genes, and no reason is known for the rest. Recorded for this sample are about 190,000 clones; about 90% of them occurred a single time. The ten largest account for about 22% of the sample. The specimen sequenced was peripheral blood. The receptors were sampled from a man aged 55 to 70 with active or convalescent COVID-19.

The CDR3: CASSLGGRAYEQYF. The DNA for the CDR3 is TGTGCCAGCAGCTTGGGCGGCAGAGCCTACGAGCAGTACTTC. This sequence joins TRBV5-6 and TRBJ2-7; D is ambiguous. This CDR3 contains 14 residues. Deletions cut 0 bases from V and 2 bases from J, with 9 bases between. Germline-derived CDR1 and CDR2 are SGHDT and YYEEEE.

The chain carries TRBV5-1 and TRBJ2-3, with TRBD2 matching over 8 bases. The CDR3 consists of 15 residues. With V trimmed by 3 bases and J by 2 bases, 5 bases remained unmatched. Germline lookup yields CDR1 SGHRS and CDR2 YFSETQ. For the CDR3, the DNA is TGCGCCAGCAGCTCTTTAGCGGGGCTCACAGATACGCAGTATTTT. Protein sequence: CASSSLAGLTDTQYF.

The V call is TRBV19, the J call TRBJ2-7; D gene unclear. V lost 3 bases and J lost 2, with 8 bases in between. Germline V lookup: CDR1 LNHDA, CDR2 SQIVND (reference sequence). The CDR3 length is 13 residues. CDR3 DNA: TGTGCCAGTAGTATTCGGGTTACCTACGAGCAGTACTTC. Amino acids: CASSIRVTYEQYF.

The chain couples TRBV18 to TRBJ2-2; D gene uncertain. CDR3 length: 14 amino acids. Germline V lookup: CDR1 KGHSH, CDR2 LQKENI. V was trimmed by 1 base and J by 3 bases, leaving 6 bases between them. CDR3 sequence: CASSPLQDTGELFF. CDR3 in DNA: TGTGCCAGCTCACCACTCCAGGACACCGGGGAGCTGTTTTTT.

The V gene is TRBV21-1, the J gene TRBJ1-2; TRBD1, the table's D call, lacks a check against the DNA. TRBV21-1 is reported as a pseudogene. This CDR3 is built from 13 residues. The CDR3 sequence is CASSSSRGCGYTF. In DNA, the CDR3 is TGTGCCAGCAGCAGTTCCAGGGGGTGTGGCTACACCTTC.

This CDR3 is CASNRVLAGEQFF. The CDR3 nucleotides read TGTGCCAGCAACCGGGTCCTAGCCGGTGAGCAGTTCTTC. J is TRBJ2-1 and V is TRBV2; possibly TRBD2 for D (5 bases). The CDR3 length is 13 residues. V was cut by 7 bases and J by 9 bases, with 16 bases left in between. Germline CDR1 reads SNHLY; CDR2 reads FYNNEI.

V gene TRBV2 combines with J gene TRBJ1-1, with unresolved D. The V gene's germline CDR1 is SNHLY and CDR2 FYNNEI. Trimming left V 4 bases short and J 0 bases short, with 6 bases between. This CDR3 is built from 13 residues. This chain's CDR3 is CASSGSVNTEAFF. As DNA, the CDR3 is TGTGCCAGCAGTGGTAGTGTGAACACTGAAGCTTTCTTT.

This rearrangement joins TRBV5-1 to TRBJ1-3; no firm D call. Between the trimmed V and J ends, which lost 0 bases and 0 bases, there was a span of 10 bases. Germline loops: CDR1 SGHRS, CDR2 YFSETQ. The CDR3 runs to 16 residues. In nucleotides, the CDR3 is TGCGCCAGCAGCTTGGCCGAGGCGGCCTCTGGAAACACCATATATTTT. Its translation is CASSLAEAASGNTIYF.

V is TRBV5-1 and J is TRBJ2-2; 9 nucleotides agree with TRBD1. Germline V gene lookup returns CDR1 SGHRS and CDR2 YFSETQ. This CDR3 is 15 amino acids long. Unmatched junction bases numbered 7, after V lost 4 bases and J lost 6 bases. The CDR3 DNA follows: TGCGCCAGCAGCACACAGGGGGCCGAGGCCGGGGAGCTGTTTTTT. This gives the protein CASSTQGAEAGELFF.

This chain uses TRBV9 with TRBJ2-1; D may be TRBD1 (5 bases). The CDR3 covers 14 residues. V lost 3 bases, J lost 5 bases, and 12 bases lay in between. CDR1 SGDLS and CDR2 YYNGEE come from the germline V gene. CDR3 amino acids: CASSGSGADNEQFF. In nucleotides, the CDR3 is TGTGCCAGCAGCGGGTCTGGGGCCGACAATGAGCAGTTCTTC.

This chain connects TRBV29-1 to TRBJ2-3; D is perhaps TRBD1 (6 bases). CDR1 is SQVTM, CDR2 ANQGSEA, per germline. The CDR3 has 11 residues. V lost 3 bases to trimming and J lost 13 bases, with 14 bases between them. CDR3 bases: TGCAGCGTTGATTTGACAGGAGCGAAGTATTTT. This translates into CSVDLTGAKYF.

The V gene is TRBV2, the J gene TRBJ1-6, with D uncertain. V lost 2 bases and J lost 12, with 14 bases in between. Germline CDR1 is SNHLY and CDR2 is FYNNEI. The CDR3 covers 14 residues. The CDR3 loop reads CASSERESLGPLHF. DNA of the CDR3: TGTGCCAGCAGTGAACGGGAGAGCCTAGGACCCCTCCACTTT.

The genes are TRBV18 and TRBJ1-5; 8 positions agree with TRBD1. CDR3 length: 15 residues. With 3 bases clipped from V and 7 bases from J, the junction kept 8 bases outside the gene matches. Germline V gene sequence: CDR1 KGHSH, CDR2 LQKENI. The CDR3 is CASSPLTGVGQPQHF. The CDR3 region has the DNA TGTGCCAGCTCACCCCTGACAGGGGTCGGCCAGCCCCAGCATTTT.

The genes are TRBV27 and TRBJ1-3; 7 nucleotides match TRBD1. Looked up from germline, CDR1 is MNHEY and CDR2 is SMNVEV (reference sequence). J gave up 5 bases and V 5 bases, and 6 bases lay outside the gene matches. The length of the CDR3 is 14 residues. CDR3 DNA sequence: TGTGCCAGCAGTCCCCGGGACAGAAGAAACACCATATATTTT. Translating it yields CASSPRDRRNTIYF.

This chain uses TRBV7-8 with TRBJ2-3; the match to TRBD2 covers 10 bases. The germline V gene has CDR1 SGHVS and CDR2 FQNEAQ. The CDR3 has 16 residues. V shed 3 bases and J 4 bases; nucleotides not matched to a gene: 7. Here the CDR3 DNA reads TGTGCCAGCAGCTTTAGGACTAGCGGCGCCCCAGATACGCAGTATTTT. Translation gives CASSFRTSGAPDTQYF.

This sequence joins TRBV5-1 and TRBJ1-3; D is unclear. The V end lost 0 bases, the J end lost 0 bases, and 10 bases lay between the germline ends. From germline, CDR1 is SGHRS and CDR2 YFSETQ. There are 16 residues in the CDR3. CDR3 in amino acids: CASSLGVTSSGNTIYF. DNA for the CDR3: TGCGCCAGCAGCTTGGGGGTTACTAGCTCTGGAAACACCATATATTTT.

CDR3 coding DNA: TGCAGCGTTGACGGGAACTATGGCTACACCTTC. This codes for CSVDGNYGYTF. This chain connects TRBV29-1 to TRBJ1-2; D not resolved. V lost 3 bases, J lost 2 bases, and 4 bases lay in between. Germline loops: CDR1 SQVTM, CDR2 ANQGSEA. This CDR3 region has 11 residues.

This rearrangement joins TRBV5-5 to TRBJ2-5; TRBD1 aligns across 8 bases. J was trimmed by 5 bases and V by 4 bases; bases with no gene match: 13. CDR3 length: 16 residues. Germline V CDR1 and CDR2: SGHKS, YYEKEE (reference sequence). The CDR3, as DNA: TGTGCCAGCAGCCCAGACGGACAGGGTGGTTCGGAGACCCAGTACTTC. It is translated as CASSPDGQGGSETQYF.

The rearrangement joins TRBV28 to TRBJ1-5, with TRBD1 as a possible D gene (5 bases). The CDR3 extends over 13 amino acids. Germline CDR1 reads MDHEN; CDR2 reads SYDVKM. V dropped 8 bases and J dropped 5 bases, with 13 bases sitting between them. CDR3 coding DNA: TGTGCCAGCTCTGGGGCAGAGTATCAGCCCCAGCATTTT. Translating gives CASSGAEYQPQHF.

This chain links TRBV12-3 or TRBV12-4 with TRBJ1-2; no definite D call. The CDR3 consists of 12 residues. Trimming removed 6 bases at V and 4 bases at J, with 9 bases between. CDR3 DNA: TGTGCCAGCAGAGGACTGATCTATGGCTACACCTTC. This encodes CASRGLIYGYTF.

This clone has only one observation. The gene calls are TRBV10-2 and TRBJ2-7; D ambiguous. Germline V gene data show CDR1 as WSHSY and CDR2 as SAAADI. The CDR3 runs 14 residues. Trimming shortened V by 1 base and J by 2 bases, and 9 bases separated the two germline ends. The CDR3 bases are TGCGCCAGCAGTGAGTTGACAAGAACCTACGAGCAGTACTTC. The encoded protein is CASSELTRTYEQYF.

This chain uses TRBV2 with TRBJ1-3; the match to TRBD1 covers 7 bases. The germline V gene encodes CDR1 SNHLY and CDR2 FYNNEI. The CDR3 totals 18 residues. The V and J ends lost 6 bases and 0 bases, in that order; junction bases with no gene match: 14. CDR3 residues: CASSTDRVALFSGNTIYF. The CDR3 DNA follows: TGTGCCAGCAGCACCGACAGGGTAGCTCTTTTCTCTGGAAACACCATATATTTT.

V gene TRBV4-1 combines with J gene TRBJ2-3; 12 positions match TRBD1. With 2 bases clipped from V and 6 bases from J, the junction kept 6 bases outside the gene matches. Germline assignment: CDR1 MGHRA and CDR2 YSYEKL. This CDR3 spans 16 amino acids. Here the CDR3 DNA reads TGCGCCAGCAGCCAACCGGGGACAGGGGGCTGGGATACGCAGTATTTT. Amino acids: CASSQPGTGGWDTQYF.

The sample holds one count of this clone. This chain links TRBV11-1 with TRBJ2-1; 8 bases fit TRBD1. In germline, CDR1 is SGHAT, CDR2 FQDESV (reference sequence). V shed 5 bases and J 5 bases; nucleotides not matched to a gene: 8. CDR3 length: 15 residues. The CDR3 nucleotides are TGTGCCAGCAGCCCTGGCGGACAGGGAGACAATGAGCAGTTCTTC. Translating it yields CASSPGGQGDNEQFF.

The chain recombines TRBV6-5 with TRBJ1-1, with D perhaps matching TRBD1 (5 bases). CDR3 size: 16 residues. Germline CDR1 is MNHEY and CDR2 is SVGAGI. The ends were cut back, 0 bases at V and 3 bases at J, with 14 bases in the middle. CDR3: CASSYSNSGADTEAFF. CDR3 DNA sequence: TGTGCCAGCAGTTACTCGAACAGCGGGGCCGACACTGAAGCTTTCTTT.

V usage is TRBV4-2 and J usage is TRBJ2-1; 9 nucleotides agree with TRBD2. The CDR3 is made up of 15 amino acids. Germline CDR1 reads LGHNA; CDR2 reads YNFKEQ. The V and J ends lost 1 base and 8 bases, in that order; junction bases with no gene match: 6. The CDR3 region has the DNA TGTGCCAGCAGCCAAGGTGGCGGGGGGGCTGATGAGCAGTTCTTC. Its translation: CASSQGGGGADEQFF.

The chain couples TRBV2 to TRBJ1-4; the match to TRBD1 covers 8 bases. With 6 bases clipped from V and 0 bases from J, the junction kept 9 bases outside the gene matches. The CDR3 covers 17 residues. Germline-derived CDR1 and CDR2 are SNHLY and FYNNEI. CDR3 in amino acids: CASRAGQGRSTNEKLFF. Written as DNA, the CDR3 is TGTGCCAGCAGAGCCGGACAGGGAAGGTCAACTAATGAAAAACTGTTTTTT.